This T cell receptor beta chain was identified during a study of T cells in Graves' hyperthyroidism and ophthalmopathy. Only a few counts were recorded for this clonotype. Antigen: not known. TCR beta CDR3 regions were amplified from RNA transcripts. During a first-round RT-PCR of the TCR CDR3, the HTBI primer set was used. TCRdb re-called the multiplex PCR reads with MiXCR, one entry per CDR3 protein. Among around 620,000 distinct CDR3 sequences listed, 13% to 15% were seen once. The CDR3 totals 12 residues. Germline CDR1 and CDR2: ENHRY and SYGVKD. The V gene lost 6 bases and the J gene lost 6 bases, with 9 bases spanning the gap. Overall study results and limits: A 13 V-J model separated ophthalmopathy from stable hyperthyroidism.

The sequenced material came from blood. This chain uses TRBV10-3 with TRBJ1-5; D possibly corresponds to TRBD1 (5 bases). This clonotype was obtained from a woman aged 18 to 35 with Graves' ophthalmopathy. CDR3 region: CAIRGTGQPQHF. The CDR3, as DNA: TGTGCCATCAGGGGGACGGGTCAGCCCCAGCATTTT.